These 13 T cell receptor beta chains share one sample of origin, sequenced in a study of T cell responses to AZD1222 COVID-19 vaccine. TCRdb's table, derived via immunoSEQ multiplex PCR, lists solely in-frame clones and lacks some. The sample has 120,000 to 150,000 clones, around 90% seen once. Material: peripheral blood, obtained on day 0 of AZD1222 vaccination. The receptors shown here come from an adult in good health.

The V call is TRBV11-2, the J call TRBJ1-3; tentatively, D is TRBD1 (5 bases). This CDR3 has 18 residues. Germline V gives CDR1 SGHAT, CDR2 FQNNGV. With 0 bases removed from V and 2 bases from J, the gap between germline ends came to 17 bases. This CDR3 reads CASSLDLSGGYPGNTIYF. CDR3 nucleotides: TGTGCCAGCAGCTTAGATCTAAGCGGGGGTTATCCTGGAAACACCATATATTTT.

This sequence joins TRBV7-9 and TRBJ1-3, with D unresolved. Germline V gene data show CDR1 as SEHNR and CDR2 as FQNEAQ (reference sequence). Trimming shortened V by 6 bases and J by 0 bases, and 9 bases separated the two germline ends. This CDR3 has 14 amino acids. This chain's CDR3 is CASRPVNSGNTIYF. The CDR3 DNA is TGTGCCAGCAGACCTGTCAACTCTGGAAACACCATATATTTT. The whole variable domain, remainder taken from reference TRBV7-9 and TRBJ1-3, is DTGVSQNPRHKITKRGQNVTFRCDPISEHNRLYWYRQTLGQGPEFLTYFQNEAQLEKSRLLSDRFSAERPKGSFSTLEIQRTEQGDSAMYLCASRPVNSGNTIYFGEGSWLTVV.

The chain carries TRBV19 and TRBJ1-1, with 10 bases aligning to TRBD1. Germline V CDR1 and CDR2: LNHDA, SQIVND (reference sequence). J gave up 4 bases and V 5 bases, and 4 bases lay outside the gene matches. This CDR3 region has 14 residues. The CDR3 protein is CASSYGTGATEAFF. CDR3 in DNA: TGTGCCAGTAGTTACGGGACAGGGGCCACTGAAGCTTTCTTT.

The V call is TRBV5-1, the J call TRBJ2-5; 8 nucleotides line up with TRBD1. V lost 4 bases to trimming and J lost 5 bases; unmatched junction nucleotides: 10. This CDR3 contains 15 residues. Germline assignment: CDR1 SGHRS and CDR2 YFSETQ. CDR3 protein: CASSPPDRGEETQYF. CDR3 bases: TGCGCCAGCAGCCCCCCTGACAGGGGTGAGGAGACCCAGTACTTC.

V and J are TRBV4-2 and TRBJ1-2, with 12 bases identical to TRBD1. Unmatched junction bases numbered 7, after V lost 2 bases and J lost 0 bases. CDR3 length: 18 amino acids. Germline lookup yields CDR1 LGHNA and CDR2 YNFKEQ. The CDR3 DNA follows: TGTGCCAGCAGCCAATGGGGGACAGGGGGCGCCACTAACTATGGCTACACCTTC. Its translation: CASSQWGTGGATNYGYTF.

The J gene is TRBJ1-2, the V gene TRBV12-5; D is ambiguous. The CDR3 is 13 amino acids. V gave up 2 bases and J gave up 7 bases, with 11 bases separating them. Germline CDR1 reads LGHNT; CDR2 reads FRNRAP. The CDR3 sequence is CASGLIPEGGYTF. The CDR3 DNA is TGTGCTAGTGGTTTGATCCCCGAAGGTGGCTACACCTTC.

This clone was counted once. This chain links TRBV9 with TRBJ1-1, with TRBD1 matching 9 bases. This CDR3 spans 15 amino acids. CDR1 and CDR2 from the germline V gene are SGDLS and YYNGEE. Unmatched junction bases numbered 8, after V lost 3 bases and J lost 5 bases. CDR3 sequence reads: CASSAYTGGLTEAFF. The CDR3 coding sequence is TGTGCCAGCAGCGCGTACACAGGGGGCTTGACTGAAGCTTTCTTT.

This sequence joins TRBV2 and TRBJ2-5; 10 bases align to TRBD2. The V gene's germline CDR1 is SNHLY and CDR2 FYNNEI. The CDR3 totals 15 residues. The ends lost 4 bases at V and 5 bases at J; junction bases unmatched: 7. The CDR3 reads CASSGGLAVWETQYF. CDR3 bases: TGTGCCAGCAGTGGAGGACTAGCGGTATGGGAGACCCAGTACTTC.

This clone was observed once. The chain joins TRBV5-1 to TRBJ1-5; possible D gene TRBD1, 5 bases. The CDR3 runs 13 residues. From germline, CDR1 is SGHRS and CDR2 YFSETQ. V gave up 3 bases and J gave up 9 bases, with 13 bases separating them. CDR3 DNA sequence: TGCGCCAGCAGCTGGGGGAACGACGGGCCCCAGCATTTT. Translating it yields CASSWGNDGPQHF.

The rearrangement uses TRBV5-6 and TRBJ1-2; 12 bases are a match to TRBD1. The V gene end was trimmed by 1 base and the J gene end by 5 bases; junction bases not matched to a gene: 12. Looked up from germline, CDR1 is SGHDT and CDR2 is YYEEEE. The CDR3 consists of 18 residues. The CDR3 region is CASSLITGTGGAGYGYTF. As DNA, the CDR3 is TGTGCCAGCAGCTTGATCACCGGGACAGGGGGCGCGGGGTATGGCTACACCTTC.

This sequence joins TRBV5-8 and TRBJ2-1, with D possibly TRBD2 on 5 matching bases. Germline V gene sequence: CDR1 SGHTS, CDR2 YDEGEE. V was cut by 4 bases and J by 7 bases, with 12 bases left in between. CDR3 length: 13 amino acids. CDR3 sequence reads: CASSPGVGNEQFF. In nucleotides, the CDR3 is TGTGCCAGCAGCCCCGGGGTCGGGAATGAGCAGTTCTTC.

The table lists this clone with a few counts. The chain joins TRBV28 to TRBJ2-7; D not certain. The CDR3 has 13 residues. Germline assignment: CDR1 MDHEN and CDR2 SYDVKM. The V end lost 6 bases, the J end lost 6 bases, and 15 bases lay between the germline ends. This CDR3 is CASSPPGWFEQYF. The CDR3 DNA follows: TGTGCCAGCAGCCCCCCCGGCTGGTTCGAGCAGTACTTC.

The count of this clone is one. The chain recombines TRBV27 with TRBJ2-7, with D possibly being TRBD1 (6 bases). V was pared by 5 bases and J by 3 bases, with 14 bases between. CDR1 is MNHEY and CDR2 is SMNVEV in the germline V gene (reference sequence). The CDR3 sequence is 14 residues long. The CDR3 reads CASSPGQPGYEQYF. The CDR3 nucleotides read TGTGCCAGCAGTCCGGGACAACCAGGCTACGAGCAGTACTTC.